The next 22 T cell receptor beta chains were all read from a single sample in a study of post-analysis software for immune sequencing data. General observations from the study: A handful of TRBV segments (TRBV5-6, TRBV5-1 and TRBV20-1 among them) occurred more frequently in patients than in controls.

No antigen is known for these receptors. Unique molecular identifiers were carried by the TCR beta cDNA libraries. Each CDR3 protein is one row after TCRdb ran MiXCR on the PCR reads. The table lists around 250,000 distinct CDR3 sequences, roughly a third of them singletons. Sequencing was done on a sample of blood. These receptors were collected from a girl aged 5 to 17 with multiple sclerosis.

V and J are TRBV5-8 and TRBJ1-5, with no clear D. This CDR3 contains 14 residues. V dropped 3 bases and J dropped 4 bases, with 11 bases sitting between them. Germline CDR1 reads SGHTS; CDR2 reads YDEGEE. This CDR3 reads CASSWKAPNQPQHF. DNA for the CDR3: TGTGCCAGCAGCTGGAAGGCGCCGAATCAGCCCCAGCATTTT.

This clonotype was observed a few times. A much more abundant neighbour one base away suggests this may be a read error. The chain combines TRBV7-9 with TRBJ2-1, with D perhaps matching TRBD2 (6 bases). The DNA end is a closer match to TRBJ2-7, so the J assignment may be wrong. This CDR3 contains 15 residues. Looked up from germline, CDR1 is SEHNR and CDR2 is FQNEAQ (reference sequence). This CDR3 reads CASSPAGSSYNEQYF. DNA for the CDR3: TGTGCCAGCAGCCCAGCGGGCAGCTCCTACAATGAGCAGTACTTC.

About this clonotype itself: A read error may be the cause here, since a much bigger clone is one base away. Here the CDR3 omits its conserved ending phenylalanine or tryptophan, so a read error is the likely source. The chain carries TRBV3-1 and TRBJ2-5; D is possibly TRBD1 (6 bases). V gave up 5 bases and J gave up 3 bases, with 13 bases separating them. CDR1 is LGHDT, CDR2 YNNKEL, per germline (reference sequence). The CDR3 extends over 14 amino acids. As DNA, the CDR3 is TGTGCCAGCAGCATCCGACGACAGGAAGAGACCCAGTACGTC. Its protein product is CASSIRRQEETQYV.

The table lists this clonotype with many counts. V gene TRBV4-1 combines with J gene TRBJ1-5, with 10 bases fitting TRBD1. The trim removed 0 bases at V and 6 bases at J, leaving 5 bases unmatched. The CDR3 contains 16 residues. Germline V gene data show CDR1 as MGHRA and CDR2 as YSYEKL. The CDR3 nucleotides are TGCGCCAGCAGCCAAGACAGGACAGGGGGAGGTCAGCCCCAGCATTTT. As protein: CASSQDRTGGGQPQHF.

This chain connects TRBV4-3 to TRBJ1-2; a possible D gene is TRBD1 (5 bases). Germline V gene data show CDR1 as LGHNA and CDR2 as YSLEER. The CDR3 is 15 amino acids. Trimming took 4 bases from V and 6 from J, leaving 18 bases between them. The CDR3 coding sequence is TGCGCCAGCAGCCTAGGGAAGGGGTCGAGTGATGGCTACACCTTC. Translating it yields CASSLGKGSSDGYTF.

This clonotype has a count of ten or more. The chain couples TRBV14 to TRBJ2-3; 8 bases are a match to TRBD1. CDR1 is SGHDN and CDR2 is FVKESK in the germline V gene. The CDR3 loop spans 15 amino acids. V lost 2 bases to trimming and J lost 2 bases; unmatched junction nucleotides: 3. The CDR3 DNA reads TGTGCCAGCAGCCAACAGGGGGCTATCACAGATACGCAGTATTTT. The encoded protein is CASSQQGAITDTQYF.

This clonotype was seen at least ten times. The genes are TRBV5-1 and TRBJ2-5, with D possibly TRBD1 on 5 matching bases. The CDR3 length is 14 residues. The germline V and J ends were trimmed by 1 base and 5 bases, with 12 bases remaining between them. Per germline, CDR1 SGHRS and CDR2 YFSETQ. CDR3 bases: TGCGCCAGCAGCTTGACCTCAGGGTCCGAGACCCAGTACTTC. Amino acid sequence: CASSLTSGSETQYF.

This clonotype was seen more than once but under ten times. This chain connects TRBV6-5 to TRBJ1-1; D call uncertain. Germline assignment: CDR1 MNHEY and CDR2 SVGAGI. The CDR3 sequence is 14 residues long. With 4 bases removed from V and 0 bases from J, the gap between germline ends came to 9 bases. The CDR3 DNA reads TGTGCCAGCAGTTTCCGGACGGTGAACACTGAAGCTTTCTTT. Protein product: CASSFRTVNTEAFF.

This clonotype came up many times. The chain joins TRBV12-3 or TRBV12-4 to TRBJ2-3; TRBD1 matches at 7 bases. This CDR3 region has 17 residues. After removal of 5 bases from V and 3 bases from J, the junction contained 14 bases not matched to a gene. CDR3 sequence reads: CASSRLLGGTRTDTQYF. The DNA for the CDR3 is TGTGCCAGCAGTCGGTTACTAGGGGGCACAAGAACAGATACGCAGTATTTT.

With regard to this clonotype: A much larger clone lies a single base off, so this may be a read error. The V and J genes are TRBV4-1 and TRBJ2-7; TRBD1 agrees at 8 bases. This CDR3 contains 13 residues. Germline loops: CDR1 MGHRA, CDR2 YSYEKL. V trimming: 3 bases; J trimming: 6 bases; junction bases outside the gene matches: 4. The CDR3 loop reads CASSQETGGEQYV. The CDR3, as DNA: TGCGCCAGCAGCCAGGAAACAGGGGGCGAGCAGTACGTC.

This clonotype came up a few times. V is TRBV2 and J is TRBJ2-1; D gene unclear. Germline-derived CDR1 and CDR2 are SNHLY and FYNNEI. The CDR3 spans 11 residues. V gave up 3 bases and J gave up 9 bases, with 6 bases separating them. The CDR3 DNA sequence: TGTGCCAGCAGTGACTCGACTGAGCAGTTCTTC. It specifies CASSDSTEQFF.

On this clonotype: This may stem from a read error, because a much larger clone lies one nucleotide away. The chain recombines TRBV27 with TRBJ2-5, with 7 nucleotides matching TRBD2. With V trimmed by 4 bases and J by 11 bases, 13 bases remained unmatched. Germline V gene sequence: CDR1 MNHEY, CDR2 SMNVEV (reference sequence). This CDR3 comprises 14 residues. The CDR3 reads CASSSSSGRDEQYF. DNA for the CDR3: TGTGCCAGCAGTTCCTCTAGCGGCCGCGATGAGCAGTACTTC.

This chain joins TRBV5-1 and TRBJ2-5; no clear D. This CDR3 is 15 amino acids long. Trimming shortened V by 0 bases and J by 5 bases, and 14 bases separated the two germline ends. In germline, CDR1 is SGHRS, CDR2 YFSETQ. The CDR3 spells CASSLVAGPEETQYF. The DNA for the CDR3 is TGCGCCAGCAGCTTGGTAGCAGGCCCAGAGGAGACCCAGTACTTC.

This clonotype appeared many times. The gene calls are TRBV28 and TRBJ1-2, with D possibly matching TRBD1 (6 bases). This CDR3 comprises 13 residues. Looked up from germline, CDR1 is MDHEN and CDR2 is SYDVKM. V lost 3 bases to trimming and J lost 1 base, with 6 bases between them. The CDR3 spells CASSFRGNYGYTF. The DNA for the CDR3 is TGTGCCAGCAGTTTCAGGGGTAACTATGGCTACACCTTC.

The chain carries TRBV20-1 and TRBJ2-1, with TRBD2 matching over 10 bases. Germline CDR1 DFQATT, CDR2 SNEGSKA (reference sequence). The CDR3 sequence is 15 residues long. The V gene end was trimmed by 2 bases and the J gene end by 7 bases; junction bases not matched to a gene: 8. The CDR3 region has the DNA TGCAGTGCTAGACGCCCTTGGACTAGCGGTAATGAGCAGTTCTTC. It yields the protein CSARRPWTSGNEQFF.

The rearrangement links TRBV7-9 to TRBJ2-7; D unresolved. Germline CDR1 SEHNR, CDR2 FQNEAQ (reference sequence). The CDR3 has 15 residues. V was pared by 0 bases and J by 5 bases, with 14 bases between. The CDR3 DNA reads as TGTGCCAGCAGCTTAGCTGGCACGTCCAGGAACGAGCAGTACTTC. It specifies CASSLAGTSRNEQYF.

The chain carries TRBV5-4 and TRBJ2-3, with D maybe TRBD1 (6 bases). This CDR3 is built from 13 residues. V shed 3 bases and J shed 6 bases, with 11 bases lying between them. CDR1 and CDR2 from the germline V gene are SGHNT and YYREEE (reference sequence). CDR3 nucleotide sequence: TGTGCCAGCAGCTCGTCCCAGGGGGATACGCAGTATTTT. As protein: CASSSSQGDTQYF. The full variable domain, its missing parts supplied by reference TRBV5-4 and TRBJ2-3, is ETGVTQSPTHLIKTRGQQVTLRCSSQSGHNTVSWYQQALGQGPQFIFQYYREEENGRGNFPPRFSGLQFPNYSSELNVNALELDDSALYLCASSSSQGDTQYFGPGTRLTVL.

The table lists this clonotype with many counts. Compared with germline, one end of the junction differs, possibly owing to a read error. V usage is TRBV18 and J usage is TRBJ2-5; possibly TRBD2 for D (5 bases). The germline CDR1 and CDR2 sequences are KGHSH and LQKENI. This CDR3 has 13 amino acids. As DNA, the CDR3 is TGCGCCAGCAGCCCGGGATCCCAAGAGACCCAGTACTTC. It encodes CASSPGSQETQYF.

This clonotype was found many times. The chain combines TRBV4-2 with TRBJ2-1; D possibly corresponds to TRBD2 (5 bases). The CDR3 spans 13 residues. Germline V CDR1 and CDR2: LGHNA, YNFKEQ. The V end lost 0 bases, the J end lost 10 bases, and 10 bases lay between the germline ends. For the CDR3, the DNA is TGTGCCAGCAGCCAAGATCGGCGCGGGGAGCAGTTCTTC. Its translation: CASSQDRRGEQFF.

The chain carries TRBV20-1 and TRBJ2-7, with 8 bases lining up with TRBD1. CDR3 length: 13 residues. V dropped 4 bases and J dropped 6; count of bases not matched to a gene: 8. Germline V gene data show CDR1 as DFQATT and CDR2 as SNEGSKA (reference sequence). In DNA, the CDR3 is TGCAGTGCTAAGTTTTCAGGGGGCGGCGAGCAGTACTTC. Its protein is CSAKFSGGGEQYF.

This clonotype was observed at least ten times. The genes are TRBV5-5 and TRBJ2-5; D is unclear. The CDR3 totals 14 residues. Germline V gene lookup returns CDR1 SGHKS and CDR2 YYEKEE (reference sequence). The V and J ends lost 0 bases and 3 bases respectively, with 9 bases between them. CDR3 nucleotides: TGTGCCAGCAGCTTGGAACAGTTTAAAGAGACCCAGTACTTC. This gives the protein CASSLEQFKETQYF.

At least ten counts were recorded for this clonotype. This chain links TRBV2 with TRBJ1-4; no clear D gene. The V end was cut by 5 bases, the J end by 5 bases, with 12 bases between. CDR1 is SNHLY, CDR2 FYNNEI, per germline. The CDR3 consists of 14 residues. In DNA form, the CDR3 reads TGTGCCAGCAGTCGTATGGGCCTGAATGAAAAACTGTTTTTT. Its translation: CASSRMGLNEKLFF.